This T cell receptor (beta chain) was captured in a study of CD8 T cells in Susac syndrome. The CDR3 is 14 residues long. Trimming removed 5 bases from V and 0 bases from J; junction bases left unmatched: 1. The germline gives CDR1 LNHDA, CDR2 SQIVND (reference sequence). TCR beta sequencing was performed on blood CD8+ and CD4+ T cells. TEMRA cells were FACS-enriched, with CD8+ and CD4+ T cells isolated negatively. As to this clonotype: Its antigen remains unidentified.

Study-wide points: In its TCR sequencing and HLA analysis, the study acknowledged that the number of individuals was relatively small.

After extraction with the RNeasy kit, about 0.5 to 1 ug of the RNA was reverse transcribed using random hexamers. Amplification of TCR beta CDR3 used immunoSEQ multiplex PCR across 54 Vbeta and 13 Jbeta. TCRdb called the immunoSEQ multiplex PCR reads again in MiXCR, with one record for every CDR3 protein. The sample contains some 200,000 distinct CDR3 sequences, 90% to 95% of which appear only once. Sequenced input: CD8+ T cells from PBMCs. The chain carries TRBV19 and TRBJ2-1; 7 bases map to TRBD2. The TCR originated in a human donor with multiple sclerosis. The CDR3 coding sequence is TGTGCCAGTAGTCTAGCGGACTCCTACAATGAGCAGTTCTTC. Its protein is CASSLADSYNEQFF.